Listed below are T cell receptor beta chains from one sample, sequenced in a study of T cells in Graves' hyperthyroidism and ophthalmopathy. TCRdb re-derived calls from the multiplex PCR reads in MiXCR, one entry per CDR3 protein. The sample lists hundreds of thousands of distinct CDR3 sequences, about two fifths occurring once. The sequenced sample was blood. The receptors were sampled from a young man with Graves' hyperthyroidism. The CDR3 runs from the conserved cysteine through the conserved F or W. Each record gives: CDR3 length, D gene, J gene, V gene, clone size, CDR3 protein, CDR3 DNA. The D gene is left open where the match is weak. Clone size is stated in some rows and not others, as once, few, many or a class when expanded.

len: 12
d_gene: NA
j_gene: TRBJ1-1
v_gene: TRBV10-3
abundance: NA
CDR3aa: CAISPGGTEAFF
CDR3nt: TGTGCCATCAGCCCAGGTGGCACTGAAGCTTTCTTT

len: 15
d_gene: NA
j_gene: TRBJ1-5
v_gene: TRBV7-2
abundance: many
CDR3aa: CASSPTVGGGQPQHF
CDR3nt: TGTGCCAGCAGCCCCACGGTTGGCGGGGGTCAGCCCCAGCATTTT

len: 14
d_gene: NA
j_gene: TRBJ2-7
v_gene: TRBV12-3/TRBV12-4
abundance: few
CDR3aa: CASRRGLASYEQYF
CDR3nt: TGTGCCAGCAGGCGCGGGCTCGCCTCCTACGAGCAGTACTTC

len: 13
d_gene: NA
j_gene: TRBJ1-1
v_gene: TRBV19
abundance: NA
CDR3aa: CASNGQGSPQAFF
CDR3nt: TGTGCCAGTAATGGTCAGGGGTCCCCCCAAGCTTTCTTT

len: 13
d_gene: TRBD2
j_gene: TRBJ2-5
v_gene: TRBV20-1
abundance: few
CDR3aa: CSALSGREETQYF
CDR3nt: TGCAGTGCTCTTAGCGGGAGGGAAGAGACCCAGTACTTC

len: 16
d_gene: TRBD2
j_gene: TRBJ2-2
v_gene: TRBV9
abundance: NA
CDR3aa: CASSSLAGAGTGELFF
CDR3nt: TGTGCCAGCAGCTCTCTAGCGGGGGCCGGGACCGGGGAGCTGTTTTTT

len: 13
d_gene: NA
j_gene: TRBJ1-2
v_gene: TRBV6-6
abundance: NA
CDR3aa: CASFSMFGYGYTF
CDR3nt: TGTGCCAGCTTCAGTATGTTCGGCTATGGCTACACCTTC

len: 15
d_gene: NA
j_gene: TRBJ1-1
v_gene: TRBV6-5
abundance: NA
CDR3aa: CASSYSTAGNTEAFF
CDR3nt: TGTGCCAGCAGTTACTCGACGGCCGGCAACACTGAAGCTTTCTTT

len: 16
d_gene: NA
j_gene: TRBJ2-7
v_gene: TRBV5-1
abundance: NA
CDR3aa: CASSHGPGDRAYEQYF
CDR3nt: TGCGCCAGCAGCCACGGGCCGGGGGACAGAGCCTACGAGCAGTACTTC

len: 15
d_gene: NA
j_gene: TRBJ1-5
v_gene: TRBV7-2
abundance: many
CDR3aa: CASSLALVVNQPQHF
CDR3nt: TGTGCCAGCAGCTTAGCGCTGGTAGTGAATCAGCCCCAGCATTTT

len: 16
d_gene: TRBD2
j_gene: TRBJ2-6
v_gene: TRBV10-3
abundance: once
CDR3aa: CAITDSGGTGANVLTF
CDR3nt: TGTGCCATCACGGATAGCGGGGGAACCGGGGCCAACGTCCTGACTTTC

len: 16
d_gene: TRBD2
j_gene: TRBJ2-5
v_gene: TRBV6-1
abundance: once
CDR3aa: CASDVGRAGGAETQYF
CDR3nt: TGTGCCAGCGATGTGGGGCGAGCGGGGGGGGCAGAGACCCAGTACTTC

len: 15
d_gene: NA
j_gene: TRBJ2-2
v_gene: TRBV25-1
abundance: NA
CDR3aa: CAWRGGTTNTGELFF
CDR3nt: TGTGCCTGGAGGGGTGGGACAACGAACACCGGGGAGCTGTTTTTT

len: 11
d_gene: NA
j_gene: TRBJ1-1
v_gene: TRBV29-1
abundance: NA
CDR3aa: CSVDAGDGAFF
CDR3nt: TGCAGCGTTGATGCTGGAGATGGAGCTTTCTTT

len: 19
d_gene: TRBD2
j_gene: TRBJ2-5
v_gene: TRBV12-3/TRBV12-4
abundance: few
CDR3aa: CASRPRPGTSGGEQETQYF
CDR3nt: TGTGCCAGCAGACCGCGTCCCGGGACTAGCGGGGGGGAACAAGAGACCCAGTACTTC

len: 13
d_gene: NA
j_gene: TRBJ1-1
v_gene: TRBV5-1
abundance: NA
CDR3aa: CASKDTMNTEAFF
CDR3nt: TGCGCCAGCAAAGACACCATGAACACTGAAGCTTTCTTT

len: 15
d_gene: NA
j_gene: TRBJ1-2
v_gene: TRBV7-2
abundance: NA
CDR3aa: CASSPTGEANYGYTF
CDR3nt: TGTGCCAGCAGCCCTACAGGCGAAGCTAACTATGGCTACACCTTC